This T cell receptor beta chain was profiled in a study of T cells in Graves' hyperthyroidism and ophthalmopathy. Study outcomes and limitations: Researchers found most expanded thyroid clonotypes above 0.001 in blood as well.

Ten or more counts support this clonotype. Its antigen remains unknown. It was RNA transcripts that yielded the amplified TCR beta CDR3 regions. HTBI primers were the set used in a first-round RT-PCR of the TCR CDR3. MiXCR was run by TCRdb on the multiplex PCR reads, yielding one entry per CDR3 protein. This sample yields 360,000 or so distinct CDR3 sequences, of which 15% to 20% are seen a single time; roughly 3.5% belongs to the top ten. With 4 bases removed from V and 0 bases from J, the gap between germline ends came to 7 bases. The CDR3 contains 15 residues. Germline CDR1 and CDR2: MNHNS and SASEGT. Newly diagnosed hyperthyroidism, duration under 2 months, in patients aged 18 to 65.

Sequencing was done on a sample of blood. This chain connects TRBV6-1 to TRBJ2-6; D remains ambiguous. The sequence derives from a woman between 18 and 29 years old with Graves' hyperthyroidism. The CDR3 nucleotides are TGTGCCAGCAGTGGGGAAAGCTCTGGGGCCAACGTCCTGACTTTC. Translation gives CASSGESSGANVLTF.